This T cell receptor beta chain was sequenced for a study of circulating and synovial CD4+ cells in juvenile arthritis. The CDR3 length is 15 residues. Trimming took 2 bases from V and 8 from J, leaving 18 bases between them. Germline assignment: CDR1 SGHNT and CDR2 YENEEA. Data came from immunoSEQ multiplex PCR; TCRdb stores just in-frame clones and leaves some out. Of fewer than 40,000 clones in the sample, approximately 92% are singletons; the top ten hold 2.5% to 3.5%. This sequence was found in a human donor with juvenile idiopathic arthritis. The source material was CD4+ T cells from blood. The V call is TRBV11-3, the J call TRBJ1-2; no clear D gene. CDR3 region: CASSLCVQYILGYTF. The CDR3 coding sequence is TGTGCCAGCAGCTTATGCGTACAGTATATATTAGGCTACACCTTC.